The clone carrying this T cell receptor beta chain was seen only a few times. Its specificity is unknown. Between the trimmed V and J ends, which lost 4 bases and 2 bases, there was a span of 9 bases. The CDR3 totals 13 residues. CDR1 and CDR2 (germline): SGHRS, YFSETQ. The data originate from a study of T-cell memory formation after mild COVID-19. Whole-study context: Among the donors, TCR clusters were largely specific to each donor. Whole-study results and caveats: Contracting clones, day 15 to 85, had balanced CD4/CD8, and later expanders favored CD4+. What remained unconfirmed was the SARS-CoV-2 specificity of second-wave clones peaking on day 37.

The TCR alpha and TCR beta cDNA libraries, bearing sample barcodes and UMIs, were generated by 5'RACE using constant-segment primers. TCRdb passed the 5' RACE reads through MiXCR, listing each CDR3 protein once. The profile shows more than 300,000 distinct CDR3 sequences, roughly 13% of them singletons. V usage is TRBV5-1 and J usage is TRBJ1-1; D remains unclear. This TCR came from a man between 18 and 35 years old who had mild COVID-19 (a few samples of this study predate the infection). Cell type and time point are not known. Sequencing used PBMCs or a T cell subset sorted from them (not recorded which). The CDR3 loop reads CASSPISNTEAFF. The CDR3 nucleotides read TGCGCCAGCAGCCCAATCAGCAACACTGAAGCTTTCTTT.